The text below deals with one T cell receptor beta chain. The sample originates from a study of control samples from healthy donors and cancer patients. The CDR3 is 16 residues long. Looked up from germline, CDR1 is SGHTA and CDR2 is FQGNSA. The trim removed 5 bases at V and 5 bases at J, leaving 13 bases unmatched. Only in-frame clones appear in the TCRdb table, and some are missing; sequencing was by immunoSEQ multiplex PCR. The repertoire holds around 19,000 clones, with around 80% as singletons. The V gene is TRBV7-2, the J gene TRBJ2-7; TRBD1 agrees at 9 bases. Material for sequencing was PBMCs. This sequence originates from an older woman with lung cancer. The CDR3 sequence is CASSMFGTGLWNEQYF. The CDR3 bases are TGTGCCAGCAGCATGTTCGGGACAGGGTTGTGGAACGAGCAGTACTTC.